The source of this T cell receptor (beta chain) is a study of breast tumors, draining lymph nodes, adjacent tissues. General study points: The lymph node origin of tumor T cells was framed as consistent with a hypothesis, not demonstrated. Tumor and nontumor repertoires were significantly more similar in luminal-like than in basal-like breast cancer.

Breast cancer patients provided tissue from their axillary draining lymph nodes. The length of the CDR3 is 15 residues. The germline V gene encodes CDR1 SGHAT and CDR2 FQDESV (reference sequence). Trimming at V came to 5 bases and at J to 5 bases, leaving 10 bases not matched to a gene. This clonotype was seen repeatedly, ten times or more. The antigen is unknown. In TCRdb, the multiplex PCR reads were re-called with MiXCR into one record per CDR3 protein. This table has 150,000 to 200,000 distinct CDR3 sequences, around 33% appearing once. This chain joins TRBV11-1 and TRBJ2-5; TRBD2 aligns across 8 bases. Material: axillary lymph node tissue. The receptor comes from a female donor with breast cancer. Some clones in this sample may be carry-over from other donors' samples. The CDR3 DNA is TGTGCCAGCAGCCCTGCCGGGAGGGGGGTGGAGACCCAGTACTTC. It is translated as CASSPAGRGVETQYF.